This T cell receptor beta chain was captured in a study of blood T cells in healthy people across ages. The length of the CDR3 is 13 residues. Per the germline V gene, CDR1 is SGHVS and CDR2 is FNYEAQ. A sample-barcoded 5' primer and a J-beta primer mix were used in a second PCR of about 7 to 12 cycles. Each CDR3 protein is one row after TCRdb ran MiXCR on the 5' RACE reads. Found here are some 1.4 million distinct CDR3 sequences, 42% of them singletons; the top ten hold 7% to 9%. The count of this clonotype is one. The chain carries TRBV7-6 and TRBJ2-5, with D uncertain. The J call may be incorrect, as the DNA end agrees better with TRBJ2-7. This TCR was recovered from a woman between 18 and 30 years old in good health. The source material was blood. CDR3 sequence (DNA): TGTGCCAGCAGCGCATCCCCAGCGTACGAGCAGTACTTC. This sequence encodes CASSASPAYEQYF.